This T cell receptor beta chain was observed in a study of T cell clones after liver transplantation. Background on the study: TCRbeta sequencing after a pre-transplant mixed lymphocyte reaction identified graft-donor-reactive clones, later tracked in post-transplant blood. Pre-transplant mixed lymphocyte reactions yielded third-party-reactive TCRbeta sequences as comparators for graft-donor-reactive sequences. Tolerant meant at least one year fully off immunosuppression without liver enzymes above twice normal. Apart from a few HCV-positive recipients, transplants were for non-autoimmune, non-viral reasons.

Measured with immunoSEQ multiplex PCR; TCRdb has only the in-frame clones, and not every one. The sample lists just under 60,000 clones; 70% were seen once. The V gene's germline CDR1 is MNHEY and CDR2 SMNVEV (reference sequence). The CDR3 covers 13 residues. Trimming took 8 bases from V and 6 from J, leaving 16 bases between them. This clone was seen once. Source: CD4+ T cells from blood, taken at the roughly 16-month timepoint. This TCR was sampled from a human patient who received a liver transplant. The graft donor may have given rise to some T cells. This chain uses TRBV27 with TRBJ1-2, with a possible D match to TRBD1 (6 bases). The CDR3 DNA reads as TGTGCCAGCTCCTACAGGGAAGGAGATGGCTACACCTTC. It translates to CASSYREGDGYTF.